The 14 T cell receptor beta chains in this list originate from one sample, sequenced in a study of cytomegalovirus exposure and HLA in healthy donors. PCR used 60 Vbeta primers and 13 Jbeta primers. Sequenced by immunoSEQ multiplex PCR; TCRdb stores in-frame clones only, minus some. The sample lists roughly 200,000 clones, roughly 8.7% occurring once. The sample consisted of PBMCs. The receptors were gathered from a woman in her 30s in good health and CMV-seropositive.

This clone was detected only a few times. The V call is TRBV7-9, the J call TRBJ2-7, with D perhaps matching TRBD1 (5 bases). CDR3 size: 11 residues. Trimming stripped 3 bases from V and 10 bases from J, with 10 bases between. Looked up from germline, CDR1 is SEHNR and CDR2 is FQNEAQ (reference sequence). CDR3: CASSFGHAQYF. In nucleotides, the CDR3 is TGTGCCAGCAGCTTCGGACATGCCCAGTACTTC. The full variable domain, in which reference TRBV7-9 and TRBJ2-7 provide the parts outside the CDR3, is DTGVSQNPRHKITKRGQNVTFRCDPISEHNRLYWYRQTLGQGPEFLTYFQNEAQLEKSRLLSDRFSAERPKGSFSTLEIQRTEQGDSAMYLCASSFGHAQYFGPGTRLTVT.

CDR3 sequence reads: CASSYVPGLAPVEQYF. The CDR3 DNA reads TGTGCCAGCAGCTACGTTCCGGGACTAGCACCCGTCGAGCAGTACTTC. The chain joins TRBV7-9 to TRBJ2-7, with TRBD2 matching 9 bases. This CDR3 region has 16 residues. Germline lookup yields CDR1 SEHNR and CDR2 FQNEAQ (reference sequence). The junction had 13 bases not matched to a gene; V was cut back by 4 bases and J by 6 bases.

The V call is TRBV27, the J call TRBJ2-7, with D unresolved. Deletions cut 2 bases from V and 6 bases from J, with 8 bases between. Germline CDR1 MNHEY, CDR2 SMNVEV (reference sequence). This CDR3 region has 12 residues. The DNA for the CDR3 is TGTGCCAGCAGTTTACCCCGAGGCGAGCAGTACTTC. Translation: CASSLPRGEQYF.

This clone was observed a handful of times. The chain joins TRBV19 to TRBJ2-1, with D possibly matching TRBD2 (5 bases). This CDR3 contains 15 residues. Germline V gene data show CDR1 as LNHDA and CDR2 as SQIVND (reference sequence). V was shortened by 5 bases and J by 0 bases, with 11 bases between the two germline ends. In nucleotides, the CDR3 is TGTGCCAGTAGTGTACGGGATAGCTCCTACAATGAGCAGTTCTTC. Translated, it gives CASSVRDSSYNEQFF.

The rearrangement links TRBV5-1 to TRBJ2-7; TRBD1 matches at 7 bases. V gave up 4 bases and J gave up 0 bases; unmatched junction bases: 7. Germline-derived CDR1 and CDR2 are SGHRS and YFSETQ. The CDR3 has 15 amino acids. The CDR3 DNA sequence: TGCGCCAGCAGCCCGGACAGGTGGGGCTCCTACGAGCAGTACTTC. Residues: CASSPDRWGSYEQYF. Using reference TRBV5-1 and TRBJ2-7 for the parts outside the CDR3, the full variable domain is KAGVTQTPRYLIKTRGQQVTLSCSPISGHRSVSWYQQTPGQGLQFLFEYFSETQRNKGNFPGRFSGRQFSNSRSEMNVSTLELGDSALYLCASSPDRWGSYEQYFGPGTRLTVT.

V and J are TRBV27 and TRBJ2-7; TRBD2 agrees at 8 bases. The germline V gene encodes CDR1 MNHEY and CDR2 SMNVEV (reference sequence). V shed 6 bases and J 6 bases; nucleotides not matched to a gene: 13. This CDR3 spans 15 amino acids. The CDR3, as DNA: TGTGCCAGCAGCTCACCGGCCAGCGGGAGAAGCGAGCAGTACTTC. Its translation is CASSSPASGRSEQYF.

This sequence joins TRBV5-6 and TRBJ2-7; D might be TRBD1 (6 bases). This CDR3 is 13 amino acids long. The germline V gene has CDR1 SGHDT and CDR2 YYEEEE. V was clipped by 3 bases and J by 4 bases, with 11 bases between them. The CDR3 DNA reads as TGTGCCAGCAGCTCGAGGGGGTTGTACGAGCAGTACTTC. The encoded protein is CASSSRGLYEQYF.

The rearrangement joins TRBV29-1 to TRBJ1-2; 8 nucleotides line up with TRBD1. V was pared by 7 bases and J by 5 bases, with 9 bases of the junction left unmatched. The V gene's germline CDR1 is SQVTM and CDR2 ANQGSEA. This CDR3 comprises 13 residues. The CDR3 here is CSDSGTGRYGYTF. The CDR3 bases are TGCAGCGATTCCGGGACAGGACGATATGGCTACACCTTC.

The V gene is TRBV21-1, the J gene TRBJ2-1; TRBD2 reflects the table's D call only, with no check against the DNA. TRBV21-1 corresponds to a pseudogene. The CDR3 is 15 residues long. The CDR3 DNA reads as TGTGCCAGCAGCCGGATAGCGGGGGACTACAATGAGCAGTTCTTC. This encodes CASSRIAGDYNEQFF.

This clone showed up just a few times. V is TRBV5-1 and J is TRBJ2-3, with 9 bases aligning to TRBD2. This CDR3 is 18 amino acids long. CDR1 is SGHRS, CDR2 YFSETQ, per germline. Trimming took 2 bases from V and 2 from J; bases not matched to a gene: 12. The CDR3 loop is CASSFPSGTLHHTDTQYF. The CDR3 nucleotides read TGCGCCAGCAGCTTCCCTAGCGGGACCCTTCACCACACAGATACGCAGTATTTT.

The table lists this clone with a few counts. The chain is built from TRBV2 and TRBJ2-1, with 7 bases aligning to TRBD2. The CDR3 consists of 14 residues. Germline V CDR1 and CDR2: SNHLY, FYNNEI. Trimming cost V 6 bases and J 5 bases; bases outside gene matches: 7. The DNA of the CDR3 is TGTGCCAGCAGGCAAAGCGGGACTCACAATGAGCAGTTCTTC. Its translation: CASRQSGTHNEQFF.

A few counts support this clone. The chain links TRBV5-5 to TRBJ2-1; D is unclear. Trimming pared 0 bases from V and 4 bases from J, leaving 8 bases between. This CDR3 has 14 residues. The germline CDR1 and CDR2 sequences are SGHKS and YYEKEE (reference sequence). In nucleotides, the CDR3 is TGTGCCAGCAGCTTGGAATTAAATTACAATGAGCAGTTCTTC. Amino acids: CASSLELNYNEQFF.

The chain is built from TRBV6-5 and TRBJ1-3; 10 positions agree with TRBD1. Germline loops: CDR1 MNHEY, CDR2 SVGAGI. This CDR3 is built from 16 residues. V was pared by 4 bases and J by 0 bases, with 3 bases of the junction left unmatched. In DNA, the CDR3 is TGTGCCAGCAGTTCCCGGGACAGGGGCTCTGGAAACACCATATATTTT. This sequence encodes CASSSRDRGSGNTIYF.

For this clone: Other DNA sequences from this sample encode an identical CDR3 as well. V is TRBV9 and J is TRBJ2-7, with D possibly being TRBD1 (6 bases). CDR1 SGDLS and CDR2 YYNGEE come from the germline V gene. The CDR3 totals 14 residues. With 0 bases removed from V and 2 bases from J, the gap between germline ends came to 9 bases. The CDR3 region has the DNA TGTGCCAGCAGCGTAGCCGGACAGACCTACGAGCAGTACTTC. Its protein is CASSVAGQTYEQYF.